Below, 14 T cell receptor beta chains from the same sample are listed, as sequenced in a study of blood T cells in healthy people across ages (dated by TCRdb to the mid-2010s). The receptor library was made with 5' RACE. The run used an Illumina HiSeq 2500. A second about 7 to 11 cycle PCR used a sample-barcoded 5' primer and a J-beta primer mix. Starting from the raw public reads, TCRdb applied fastp trimming at Q25, assembled clones with MiXCR and retained in-frame beta chains. When rows share a CDR3 protein, they turn into one entry using the most common DNA and genes. The sample table records roughly 860,000 distinct CDR3 sequences; about 62% of these occur just once. Jointly, the top ten make up around 30% of the sample. Source material: blood. The receptors here all came from a man aged 25 to 40 in good health.

The chain combines TRBV7-2 with TRBJ2-7; D gene uncertain. Looked up from germline, CDR1 is SGHTA and CDR2 is FQGNSA. The CDR3 contains 14 residues. With 5 bases removed from V and 1 base from J, the gap between germline ends came to 12 bases. The CDR3 protein is CASSIGPRSYEQYF. CDR3 sequence (DNA): TGTGCCAGCAGCATCGGACCAAGGTCCTACGAGCAGTACTTC.

The J gene is TRBJ2-7, the V gene TRBV24-1, with 7 bases fitting TRBD1. J was trimmed by 1 base and V by 2 bases; bases with no gene match: 4. The CDR3 length is 15 residues. CDR1 is KGHDR and CDR2 is SFDVKD in the germline V gene. CDR3: CATSDWTGWSYEQYF. Here the CDR3 DNA reads TGTGCCACCAGTGATTGGACAGGCTGGTCCTACGAGCAGTACTTC.

V gene TRBV20-1 combines with J gene TRBJ2-7, with 9 bases matching TRBD2. CDR1 DFQATT and CDR2 SNEGSKA come from the germline V gene (reference sequence). Unmatched junction bases numbered 4, after V lost 2 bases and J lost 2 bases. The CDR3 contains 14 residues. The CDR3 is CSARSPSGAYEQYF. CDR3 coding DNA: TGCAGTGCTAGATCGCCTAGCGGGGCCTACGAGCAGTACTTC.

This clonotype was counted only a few times. The chain has TRBV18 and TRBJ1-2; D is possibly TRBD1 (5 bases). Trimming stripped 2 bases from V and 7 bases from J, with 8 bases between. The CDR3 is 12 residues long. Germline CDR1 KGHSH, CDR2 LQKENI. The CDR3 nucleotides are TGTGCCAGCTCACCAGACGGGGGTGGCTACACCTTC. Residues: CASSPDGGGYTF.

This rearrangement joins TRBV7-8 to TRBJ2-4; D is unclear. The CDR3 spans 14 residues. In germline, CDR1 is SGHVS, CDR2 FQNEAQ. The V end was cut by 1 base, the J end by 2 bases, with 6 bases between. The DNA for the CDR3 is TGTGCCAGCAGCTTAGTAGGGTCCAAAAACATTCAGTACTTC. Protein: CASSLVGSKNIQYF.

This clonotype was seen a few times. The chain recombines TRBV6-5 with TRBJ2-7, with a possible D match to TRBD2 (6 bases). The CDR3 has 15 amino acids. V shed 5 bases and J shed 5 bases, with 19 bases lying between them. Germline V gene sequence: CDR1 MNHEY, CDR2 SVGAGI. CDR3 protein: CASSKRTGTRHEQYF. CDR3 nucleotides: TGTGCCAGCAGTAAACGGACCGGGACTCGCCACGAGCAGTACTTC.

This clonotype was counted between two and nine times. The rearrangement links TRBV5-1 to TRBJ2-1; the D is unclear. V gave up 0 bases and J gave up 9 bases, with 10 bases separating them. The V gene's germline CDR1 is SGHRS and CDR2 YFSETQ. This CDR3 comprises 13 residues. CDR3 nucleotide sequence: TGCGCCAGCAGCTTGGAGTGGAGTTCTGAGCAGTTCTTC. This codes for CASSLEWSSEQFF.

J is TRBJ1-2 and V is TRBV27, with a weak D call TRBD1 (6 bases). This CDR3 is built from 14 residues. Per the germline V gene, CDR1 is MNHEY and CDR2 is SMNVEV (reference sequence). V was trimmed by 5 bases and J by 4 bases, leaving 14 bases between them. CDR3 bases: TGTGCCAGCAGTGCCCGACAGGTCGTCTATGGCTACACCTTC. Encoded protein: CASSARQVVYGYTF.

V usage is TRBV29-1 and J usage is TRBJ2-1; TRBD2 matches 14 bases. The V gene end was trimmed by 6 bases and the J gene end by 10 bases; junction bases not matched to a gene: 8. The CDR3 spans 14 residues. Germline-derived CDR1 and CDR2 are SQVTM and ANQGSEA. The CDR3 here is CSVRTSGGTREQFF. CDR3 coding DNA: TGCAGCGTCCGGACTAGCGGGGGGACGAGGGAGCAGTTCTTC.

The rearrangement links TRBV12-3 or TRBV12-4 to TRBJ2-5; no clear D gene. The CDR3 consists of 14 residues. Trimming took off 3 bases at V and 5 bases at J, with 13 bases between the two ends. In DNA, the CDR3 is TGTGCCAGCAGTTTCTCAGTCGGCAGCGAGACCCAGTACTTC. Translating it yields CASSFSVGSETQYF.

The chain is built from TRBV20-1 and TRBJ2-7, with D possibly TRBD2 on 5 matching bases. Germline values: CDR1 DFQATT, CDR2 SNEGSKA (reference sequence). The ends were cut back, 5 bases at V and 3 bases at J, with 11 bases in the middle. This CDR3 comprises 12 residues. CDR3 protein: CSALTGIYEQYF. CDR3 in DNA: TGCAGTGCTCTAACGGGGATCTACGAGCAGTACTTC.

The V call is TRBV12-3 or TRBV12-4, the J call TRBJ2-7; D not certain. V was shortened by 2 bases and J by 3 bases, with 8 bases between the two germline ends. There are 13 residues in the CDR3. The CDR3: CASSLITGYEQYF. The CDR3 DNA is TGTGCCAGCAGTTTAATAACGGGCTACGAGCAGTACTTC.

The genes are TRBV6-5 and TRBJ2-1, with TRBD2 matching 7 bases. Germline V CDR1 and CDR2: MNHEY, SVGAGI. The CDR3 is made up of 15 amino acids. With 4 bases clipped from V and 3 bases from J, the junction kept 6 bases outside the gene matches. This chain's CDR3 is CASSSTGLRYNEQFF. In DNA, the CDR3 is TGTGCCAGCAGTTCCACGGGACTACGCTACAATGAGCAGTTCTTC.

Worth noting for this clonotype: The junction and the germline gene differ at one end; a read error may be behind it. The V gene is TRBV7-2, the J gene TRBJ2-5; D may be TRBD2 (6 bases). The CDR3 extends over 12 amino acids. Germline V gene data show CDR1 as SGHTA and CDR2 as FQGNSA. CDR3 residues: CASSSTWDFVFF. The CDR3, as DNA: TGTGCCAGCAGCTCAACCTGGGACTTTGTGTTCTTC.